This TCR beta chain was obtained from a study of blood T cells in healthy people across ages. General observations from the study: Per-million-T-cell TCR beta diversity fell roughly linearly with age.

From germline, CDR1 is MNHEY and CDR2 SMNVEV (reference sequence). The CDR3 length is 15 residues. V dropped 6 bases and J dropped 4; count of bases not matched to a gene: 6. This clonotype was found a few times. The antigen is not known. Sample-barcoded 5' priming and a J-beta primer mix drove a second PCR of roughly 6 to 12 cycles. Each CDR3 protein is one row after TCRdb ran MiXCR on the 5' RACE reads. Of about 1.6 million distinct CDR3 sequences in the sample, roughly a third were seen once. The sequenced material came from blood. The TCR comes from a woman aged 30 to 39 in good health. The gene calls are TRBV27 and TRBJ2-1; TRBD2 agrees at 10 bases. The CDR3 protein is CASRFLAGGYNEQFF. For the CDR3, the DNA is TGTGCCAGCAGATTCTTAGCGGGAGGTTACAATGAGCAGTTCTTC.